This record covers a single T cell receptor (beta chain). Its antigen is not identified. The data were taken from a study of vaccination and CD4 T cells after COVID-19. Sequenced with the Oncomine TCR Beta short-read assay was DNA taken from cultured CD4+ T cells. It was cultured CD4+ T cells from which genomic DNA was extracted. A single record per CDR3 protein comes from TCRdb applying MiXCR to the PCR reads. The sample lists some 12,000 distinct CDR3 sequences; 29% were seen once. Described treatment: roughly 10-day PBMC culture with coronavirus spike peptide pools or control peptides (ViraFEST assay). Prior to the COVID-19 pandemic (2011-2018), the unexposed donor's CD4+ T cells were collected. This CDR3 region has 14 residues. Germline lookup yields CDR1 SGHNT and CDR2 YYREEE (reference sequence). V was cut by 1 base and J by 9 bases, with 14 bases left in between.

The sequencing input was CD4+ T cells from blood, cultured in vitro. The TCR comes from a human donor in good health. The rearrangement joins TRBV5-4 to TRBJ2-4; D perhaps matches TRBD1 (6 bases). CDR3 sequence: CASSLRDKGPIQYF. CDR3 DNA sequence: TGTGCCAGCAGCTTGAGGGACAAGGGTCCCATTCAGTACTTC. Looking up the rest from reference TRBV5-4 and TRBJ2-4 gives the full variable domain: ETGVTQSPTHLIKTRGQQVTLRCSSQSGHNTVSWYQQALGQGPQFIFQYYREEENGRGNFPPRFSGLQFPNYSSELNVNALELDDSALYLCASSLRDKGPIQYFGAGTRLSVL.